Here is one T cell receptor (beta chain) with its context. The antigen remains undetermined. The sample is drawn from a study of neoadjuvant nivolumab and ipilimumab in lung cancer. General study results and limits: Resected-tumor TCR richness correlated positively with pretherapy blood richness.

Produced via immunoSEQ multiplex PCR; TCRdb's table is partial and in-frame only. The sample consists of tens of thousands of clones, 75% to 90% of them appearing once. The V segment lost 2 bases and the J segment 5 bases; nucleotides outside the gene matches: 3. CDR3 length equals 15 residues. Germline loops: CDR1 SGHDN, CDR2 FVKESK. Here the sequenced sample was blood, taken before neoadjuvant nivolumab, alone or with ipilimumab. The clonotype comes from an adult with non-small cell lung cancer. Some clones in this sample may be carry-over from other donors' samples. This chain uses TRBV14 with TRBJ2-2; 9 bases map to TRBD2. The CDR3 here is CASSQIAGVTGELFF. The CDR3 coding sequence is TGTGCCAGCAGCCAAATAGCGGGAGTAACCGGGGAGCTGTTTTTT.